This note documents a single T cell receptor (beta chain) sequence. This entry belongs to a study of blood T cell repertoires in COVID-19. Study background: Some COVID-19 samples were acute and others convalescent; all came from the United States, Italy and Spain. PBMCs, B-cell-depleted T cells, or T cells were the source of the cDNA or gDNA that made up the material.

The CDR3 runs to 14 residues. The germline gives CDR1 SGHVS, CDR2 FQNEAQ. The V end was cut by 5 bases, the J end by 4 bases, with 14 bases between. The authors' processing: Amplification of reference gene primers was used by the study to estimate nucleated cell counts. Profiling relied on immunoSEQ multiplex PCR, and the TCRdb table lists in-frame clones only, not all of them. V and J calls and clone size are given by that table; D and trimming were obtained from the DNA. The repertoire holds tens of thousands of clones, with roughly nine tenths as singletons. Enrollment of patients from Seattle took place during active infection, with longitudinal follow-up.

The source material was peripheral blood. The V gene is TRBV7-8, the J gene TRBJ1-2; a weak D match, TRBD1 (5 bases). The TCR comes from a woman aged 55-69 years with COVID-19, enrolled during active disease. The CDR3 DNA is TGTGCCAGCAGCGAACCCGACAGAAGCTATGGCTACACCTTC. Residues: CASSEPDRSYGYTF.